This TCR beta chain was sequenced in a study of blood T cell repertoires in COVID-19. This CDR3 region has 14 residues. V dropped 7 bases and J dropped 4; count of bases not matched to a gene: 9. Looked up from germline, CDR1 is SQVTM and CDR2 is ANQGSEA. Methods used by the authors: Quantification of nucleated cells was approximated via reference gene primer amplification. Measured with immunoSEQ multiplex PCR; TCRdb has only the in-frame clones, and not every one. D and trimming come from the DNA, and the V and J calls and clone size come from that table. The sample lists about 98,000 clones, 81% occurring once.

The clonotype originates from a man in his sixties with acute or convalescent COVID-19. This sequence joins TRBV29-1 and TRBJ2-5, with 10 positions matching TRBD1. The sequencing input was peripheral blood. The CDR3 DNA reads TGCAGCGCGACGACAGGGGGCGTGGGAGAGACCCAGTACTTC. It is translated as CSATTGGVGETQYF.